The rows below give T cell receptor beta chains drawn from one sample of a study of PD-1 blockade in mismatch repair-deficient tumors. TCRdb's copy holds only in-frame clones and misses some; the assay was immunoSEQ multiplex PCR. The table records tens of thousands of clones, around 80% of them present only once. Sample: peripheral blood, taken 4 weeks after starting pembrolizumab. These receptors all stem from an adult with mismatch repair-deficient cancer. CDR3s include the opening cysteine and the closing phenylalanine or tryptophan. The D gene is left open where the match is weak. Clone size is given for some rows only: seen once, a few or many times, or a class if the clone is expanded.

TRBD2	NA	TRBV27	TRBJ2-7	TGTGCCAGCTTTCTGACTAGCGGGAGCTCCTACGAGCAGTACTTC	CASFLTSGSSYEQYF
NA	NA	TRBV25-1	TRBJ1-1	TGTGCCAGCAGTGAGACCGGAGGCACTGAAGCTTTCTTT	CASSETGGTEAFF
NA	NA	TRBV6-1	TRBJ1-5	TGTGCCAGCAGGAGCAGACTTAGCAATCAGCCCCAGCATTTT	CASRSRLSNQPQHF
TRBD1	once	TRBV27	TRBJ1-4	TGTGCCAGCAGTTTAAATCGTTGGGGGGACAGGGGTGTTGAAAAACTGTTTTTT	CASSLNRWGDRGVEKLFF
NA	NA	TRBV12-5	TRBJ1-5	TGTGCTAGTGGCTGGGGGGGGAATCAGCCCCAGCATTTT	CASGWGGNQPQHF
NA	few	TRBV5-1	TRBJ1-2	TGCGCCAGCAGCTTGGATACAGCCGGCGGCTACACCTTC	CASSLDTAGGYTF
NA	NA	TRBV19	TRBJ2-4	TGTGCCAGCGAACGTAGCGGAGGGGCCAAAAACATTCAGTACTTC	CASERSGGAKNIQYF
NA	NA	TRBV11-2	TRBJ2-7	TGTGCCAGCAGCTTGGGGTCGGTGGAGCAGTACTTC	CASSLGSVEQYF
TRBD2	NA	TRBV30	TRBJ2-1	TGTGCCTGGAGTGTATCGGGACTAGCTTACAATGAGCAGTTCTTC	CAWSVSGLAYNEQFF
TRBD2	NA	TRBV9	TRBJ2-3	TGTGCCAGCAGCGGGGGGACTAGCGGGAGTGTCGCAGATACGCAGTATTTT	CASSGGTSGSVADTQYF
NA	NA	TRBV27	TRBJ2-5	TGTGCCAGCAGTTTAAGGACACCCACGGGGACCCAGTACTTC	CASSLRTPTGTQYF
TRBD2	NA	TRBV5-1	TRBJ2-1	TGCGCCAGCAGCGCCACTAGCGGGAGGGCCATCGGTGAGCAGTTCTTC	CASSATSGRAIGEQFF
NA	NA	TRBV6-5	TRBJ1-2	TGTGCCAGCAGTTACGACAGGATCTATGGCTACACCTTC	CASSYDRIYGYTF
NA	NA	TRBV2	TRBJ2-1	TGTGCCAGCAGTGAAGAAGGCGGGATATACTACAATGAGCAGTTCTTC	CASSEEGGIYYNEQFF
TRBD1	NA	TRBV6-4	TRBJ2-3	TGTGCCAGCAGTGATACGGACAGGGGGTCAGATACGCAGTATTTT	CASSDTDRGSDTQYF
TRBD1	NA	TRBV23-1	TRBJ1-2	TGCGCCAGCAGCCGCAGGGGGCTGAGATATGGCTACACCTTC	CASSRRGLRYGYTF
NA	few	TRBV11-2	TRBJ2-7	TGTGCCAGCAGCCCTAGGAACGAGCAGTACTTC	CASSPRNEQYF
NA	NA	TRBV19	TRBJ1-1	TGTGCCAGTAGCGCCGGGGGGGGCACTGAAGCTTTCTTT	CASSAGGGTEAFF
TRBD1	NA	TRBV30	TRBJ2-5	TGTGCCTGGATCACCAGGGGGAAAGAGACCCAGTACTTC	CAWITRGKETQYF
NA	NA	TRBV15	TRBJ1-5	TGTGCCACCAGCACTTTAGGAGGGCGGCATCAGCCCCAGCATTTT	CATSTLGGRHQPQHF
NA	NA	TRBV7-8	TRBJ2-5	TGTGCCAGCAGCTCTCGGCTCGAGGGGACCCAGTACTTC	CASSSRLEGTQYF
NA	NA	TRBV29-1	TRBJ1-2	TGCAGCGTTGAAGAACCCGTCGGAGGCGGCTACACCTTC	CSVEEPVGGGYTF
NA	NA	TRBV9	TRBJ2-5	TGTGCCAGCAGCCCGGAGGGGACCATGAAAGACGCCCAGTACTTC	CASSPEGTMKDAQYF
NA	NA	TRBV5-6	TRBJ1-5	TGTGCCAGCAGCCCAGGACTAAATCAGCCCCAGCATTTT	CASSPGLNQPQHF
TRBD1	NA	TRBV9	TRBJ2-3	TGTGCCAGCAGCGTCCAGGGGGCCGCCCTGGAGCCCACATATACGCAGTATTTT	CASSVQGAALEPTYTQYF
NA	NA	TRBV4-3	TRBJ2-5	TGCGCCAGCAGCCAAGAGCGAGCAAGTGGGACCCAGTACTTC	CASSQERASGTQYF
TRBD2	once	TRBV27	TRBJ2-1	TGTGCCAGCAGCCAGGAGGGGAGGGGCGTCTACAATGAGCAGTTCTTC	CASSQEGRGVYNEQFF